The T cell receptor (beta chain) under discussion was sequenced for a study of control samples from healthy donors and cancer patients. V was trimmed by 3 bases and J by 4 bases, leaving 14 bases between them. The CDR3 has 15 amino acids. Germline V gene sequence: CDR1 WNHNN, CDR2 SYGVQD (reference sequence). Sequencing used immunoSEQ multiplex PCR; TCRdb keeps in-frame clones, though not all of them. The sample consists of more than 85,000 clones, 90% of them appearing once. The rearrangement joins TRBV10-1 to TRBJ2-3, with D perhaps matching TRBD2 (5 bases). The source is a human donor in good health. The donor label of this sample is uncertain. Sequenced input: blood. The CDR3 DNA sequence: TGCGCCAGCAGTGATCGGGCAGACGGGGCAGATACGCAGTATTTT. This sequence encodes CASSDRADGADTQYF.